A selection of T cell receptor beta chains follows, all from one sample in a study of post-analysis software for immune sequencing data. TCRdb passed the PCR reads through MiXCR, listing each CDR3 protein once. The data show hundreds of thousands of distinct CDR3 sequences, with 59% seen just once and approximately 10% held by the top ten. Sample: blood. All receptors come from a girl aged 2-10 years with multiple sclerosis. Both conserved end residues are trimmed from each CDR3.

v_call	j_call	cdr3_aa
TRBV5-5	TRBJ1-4	ASSLPGWEATNEKLF
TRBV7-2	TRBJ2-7	ASTLLGHSSEQY
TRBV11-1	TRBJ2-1	ASSSISGGAINEQF
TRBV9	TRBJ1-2	ASSPGGRYSDGYT
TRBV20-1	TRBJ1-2	SARPPGGGYT
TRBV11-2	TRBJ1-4	ASSASPTNEKLF
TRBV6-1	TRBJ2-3	ASAGTFTDTQY
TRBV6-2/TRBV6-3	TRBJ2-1	ASSPTPPGTGLPGEQF
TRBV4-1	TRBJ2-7	ASSQGRKQHPYEQY
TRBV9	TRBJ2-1	ASSIGTGPYNEQF
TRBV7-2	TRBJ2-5	ASSLARLGQETQY
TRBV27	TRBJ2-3	ASSLSEGADTQY
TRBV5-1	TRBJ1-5	ASSLGDDGNQPQH
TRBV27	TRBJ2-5	ASRGAQETQY
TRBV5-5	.	ASSASDRAAGTQY
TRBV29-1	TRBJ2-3	SVSPGQGVLNTDTQY
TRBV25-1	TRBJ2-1	ASSDPRDPNNEQF
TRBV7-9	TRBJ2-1	ASSSSSRPYNEQF
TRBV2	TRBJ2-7	ASNPRDRVHEQY
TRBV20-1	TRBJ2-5	SARGPGEEMKETQY
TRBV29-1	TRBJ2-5	SVAGGQGALIGETQY
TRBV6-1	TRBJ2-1	ASSEYRDYNEQF
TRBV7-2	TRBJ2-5	ASSLVPSGGPQETQY
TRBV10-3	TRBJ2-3	AISVNRNTDTQY
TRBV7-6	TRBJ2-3	ASSLVTRGTDTQY
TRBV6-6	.	ASSYEGTTEQY
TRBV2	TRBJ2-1	ASLLAGGLSREQF
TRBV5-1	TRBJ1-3	ASSFGQGDTIY
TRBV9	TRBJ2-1	ASSSGVGLAGNEQF
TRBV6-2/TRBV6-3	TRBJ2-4	ASSYPILAGVAKNIQY
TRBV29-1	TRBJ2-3	SATSGGRRDTQY
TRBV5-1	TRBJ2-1	ASNLASGLAPNEQF
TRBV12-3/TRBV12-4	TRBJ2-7	ASSSQGAPYEQY
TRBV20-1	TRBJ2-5	SAREWTVQETQY
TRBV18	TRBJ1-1	ASSPPSRNTEAF
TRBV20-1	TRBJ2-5	SAKIFAGGLSETQY
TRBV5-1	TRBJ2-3	ASSPGDTTDTQY
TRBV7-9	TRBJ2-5	ASSSLGLWNQETQY
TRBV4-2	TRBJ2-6	ASSQEGGRDSGANVLT
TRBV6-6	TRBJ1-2	ASSYRDRDGYT
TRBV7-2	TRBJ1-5	ASSRRVGSNQPQH
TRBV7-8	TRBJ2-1	ASSLVGLVYNEQF
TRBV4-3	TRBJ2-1	ASSQDSQGEQF
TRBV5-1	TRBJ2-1	ASSSQNTGGNEQF
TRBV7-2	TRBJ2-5	ASSPSPYQETQY
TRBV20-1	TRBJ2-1	SARARQGAYNEQF